The 4 T cell receptor beta chains reported below all come from one sample, sequenced in a study of CD8+ T cells in alopecia areata. Reverse transcription of extracted RNA yielded cDNA, which provided the sequencing template. TCRdb's copy holds only in-frame clones and misses some; the assay was immunoSEQ multiplex PCR. Of some 190,000 clones listed, roughly 60% are singletons. The treatment is: oral pan-JAK inhibitor, 5-10 mg twice daily. This sample comprised CD4+ T cells sorted from blood, obtained at week 24, from a patient treated with tofacitinib. These receptors were taken from a human donor with alopecia areata.

The chain carries TRBV29-1 and TRBJ1-5; 8 nucleotides match TRBD1. Germline V gene sequence: CDR1 SQVTM, CDR2 ANQGSEA. This CDR3 contains 13 residues. J lost 6 bases, V lost 8 bases, and 9 bases had no gene match. CDR3 nucleotide sequence: TGCAGCACCCTGGACAGGGAGGGTCAGCCCCAGCATTTT. The encoded protein is CSTLDREGQPQHF.

The chain recombines TRBV29-1 with TRBJ2-5; 7 nucleotides line up with TRBD1. CDR1 SQVTM and CDR2 ANQGSEA come from the germline V gene. CDR3 size: 11 residues. J lost 11 bases, V lost 6 bases, and 9 bases had no gene match. CDR3 protein: CSVGTGDSQYF. Written as DNA, the CDR3 is TGCAGCGTGGGTACAGGGGATTCTCAGTACTTC.

The J gene is TRBJ2-1, the V gene TRBV2; D gene uncertain. The germline V and J ends were trimmed by 4 bases and 10 bases, with 8 bases remaining between them. The CDR3 is 11 amino acids. Germline CDR1 is SNHLY and CDR2 is FYNNEI. This CDR3 reads CASSVQREQFF. The CDR3 DNA reads TGTGCCAGCAGTGTCCAGAGGGAGCAGTTCTTC.

This chain uses TRBV29-1 with TRBJ1-6; TRBD1 matches at 7 bases. The V gene's germline CDR1 is SQVTM and CDR2 ANQGSEA. The CDR3 contains 14 residues. V trimming: 4 bases; J trimming: 6 bases; junction bases outside the gene matches: 6. The CDR3: CSVADRETNSPLHF. CDR3 sequence (DNA): TGCAGCGTTGCAGACAGGGAGACTAATTCACCCCTCCACTTT.